This T cell receptor (beta chain) stems from a study of T cells after yellow fever vaccination. Study-level findings and limits: Abundant clonotypes from the bulk population could have been carried over as contaminants into FACS-sorted repertoires. The secondary response peaked faster, at day 5 versus 15, but was weaker.

CDR3 length equals 14 residues. Germline CDR1 and CDR2: SGHRS and YFSETQ. V was pared by 0 bases and J by 7 bases, with 13 bases between. From the 5' RACE reads, TCRdb called clonotypes with MiXCR, one entry per CDR3 protein. Of 300,000 to 350,000 distinct CDR3 sequences listed, approximately 4% are singletons. Comments on this clonotype: Its antigen is unknown.

The material sequenced was PBMCs, taken 15 days after the yellow fever booster vaccination. The chain combines TRBV5-1 with TRBJ1-2; D remains unclear. This TCR was recovered from a man between 18 and 29 years old who received the YFV17D yellow fever vaccine. The CDR3: CASSLDGRGSGYTF. The CDR3 DNA is TGCGCCAGCAGCTTGGACGGACGTGGAAGTGGCTACACCTTC.